This entry lists 30 T cell receptor beta chains sequenced from one sample in a study of cytomegalovirus exposure and HLA in healthy donors. A multiplex PCR was run with 60 Vbeta primers and 13 Jbeta primers. The data were produced by immunoSEQ multiplex PCR, yet TCRdb's version contains in-frame clones alone and is incomplete. The table records 60,000 to 70,000 clones, 75% to 80% of them present only once. The sample taken for sequencing was PBMCs. All receptors come from a man aged 18-30 years in good health and CMV-seropositive.

The rearrangement uses TRBV4-1 and TRBJ2-1, with D perhaps TRBD2 (5 bases). The germline V and J ends were trimmed by 4 bases and 4 bases, with 17 bases remaining between them. The CDR3 is 16 residues long. The germline gives CDR1 MGHRA, CDR2 YSYEKL. The CDR3 DNA reads as TGCGCCAGCAGCCTAAAGGGAGCCATAAGTTACAATGAGCAGTTCTTC. It is translated as CASSLKGAISYNEQFF.

V and J are TRBV15 and TRBJ1-5, with D unclear. The CDR3 contains 14 residues. V gave up 0 bases and J gave up 5 bases, with 8 bases separating them. Germline CDR1 reads LNHNV; CDR2 reads YYDKDF (reference sequence). CDR3 in DNA: TGTGCCACCAGCAGAGATCGGGGAGATCAGCCCCAGCATTTT. Its translation: CATSRDRGDQPQHF.

This chain joins TRBV30 and TRBJ1-5; D ambiguous. This CDR3 contains 12 residues. Germline V gives CDR1 GTSNPN, CDR2 SVGIG (reference sequence). V lost 2 bases and J 9 bases, leaving 11 bases between the germline ends. CDR3 loop: CAWSLTRGPQHF. The CDR3, as DNA: TGTGCCTGGAGTTTGACTCGGGGGCCCCAGCATTTT.

The genes are TRBV29-1 and TRBJ1-2; no firm D call. The CDR3 has 12 amino acids. V was clipped by 4 bases and J by 4 bases, with 10 bases between them. Germline lookup yields CDR1 SQVTM and CDR2 ANQGSEA. In DNA, the CDR3 is TGCAGCGTTGGCGACGGCGGCTATGGCTACACCTTC. Translating it yields CSVGDGGYGYTF.

In its sample, this clone was seen once. This rearrangement joins TRBV6-5 to TRBJ1-1, with 8 positions matching TRBD1. The CDR3 is 13 amino acids. V shed 6 bases and J 0 bases; nucleotides not matched to a gene: 0. The germline CDR1 and CDR2 sequences are MNHEY and SVGAGI. Here the CDR3 DNA reads TGTGCCAGCAGACAGGGGGTGAACACTGAAGCTTTCTTT. Translation: CASRQGVNTEAFF.

A note on this clone: The sample contains more than one DNA sequence encoding this CDR3. V and J are TRBV30 and TRBJ1-5; TRBD1 matches at 7 bases. Germline V CDR1 and CDR2: GTSNPN, SVGIG (reference sequence). This CDR3 spans 13 amino acids. V lost 3 bases, J lost 5 bases, and 4 bases stayed unmatched. CDR3 sequence: CAWSGQGDQPQHF. CDR3 bases: TGTGCCTGGAGCGGGCAGGGGGATCAGCCCCAGCATTTT.

The rearrangement joins TRBV11-2 to TRBJ2-7; TRBD2 aligns across 14 bases. This CDR3 comprises 16 residues. Germline V gene sequence: CDR1 SGHAT, CDR2 FQNNGV. J was trimmed by 3 bases and V by 2 bases; bases with no gene match: 3. CDR3 sequence (DNA): TGTGCCAGCAGCTTACAAGGGACTAGCGGGAGCTACGAGCAGTACTTC. This encodes CASSLQGTSGSYEQYF. Full variable domain (remainder filled in from reference TRBV11-2 and TRBJ2-7): EAGVAQSPRYKIIEKRQSVAFWCNPISGHATLYWYQQILGQGPKLLIQFQNNGVVDDSQLPKDRFSAERLKGVDSTLKIQPAKLEDSAVYLCASSLQGTSGSYEQYFGPGTRLTVT.

This rearrangement joins TRBV29-1 to TRBJ1-2; D is possibly TRBD1 (6 bases). This CDR3 contains 13 residues. With 1 base removed from V and 3 bases from J, the gap between germline ends came to 9 bases. CDR1 is SQVTM and CDR2 is ANQGSEA in the germline V gene. This CDR3 reads CSVEVPGDYGYTF. CDR3 coding DNA: TGCAGCGTTGAAGTCCCAGGGGACTATGGCTACACCTTC.

This chain uses TRBV7-9 with TRBJ2-6, with D possibly matching TRBD2 (6 bases). Trimming shortened V by 11 bases and J by 5 bases, and 10 bases separated the two germline ends. CDR3 size: 12 residues. CDR1 and CDR2 (germline): SEHNR, FQNEAQ (reference sequence). CDR3 in amino acids: CAWRDWANVLTF. The CDR3 DNA sequence: TGTGCCTGGCGGGACTGGGCCAACGTCCTGACTTTC.

V gene TRBV18 combines with J gene TRBJ2-7; D not resolved. There are 14 residues in the CDR3. With 3 bases removed from V and 1 base from J, the gap between germline ends came to 10 bases. The germline V gene has CDR1 KGHSH and CDR2 LQKENI. The chain's CDR3 is CASSPNELSYEQYF. Here the CDR3 DNA reads TGTGCCAGCTCACCTAACGAGTTATCCTACGAGCAGTACTTC.

In this sample, this clone turned up a few times. The V gene is TRBV10-3, the J gene TRBJ1-1, with 9 bases identical to TRBD1. The germline V gene encodes CDR1 ENHRY and CDR2 SYGVKD. The CDR3 runs to 14 residues. J gave up 2 bases and V 6 bases, and 4 bases lay outside the gene matches. For the CDR3, the DNA is TGTGCCATCAGCCGGACAGGGGATAACACTGAAGCTTTCTTT. Residues: CAISRTGDNTEAFF.

This chain uses TRBV4-1 with TRBJ2-2, with 9 bases that match TRBD1. The CDR3 totals 17 residues. Germline values: CDR1 MGHRA, CDR2 YSYEKL. V lost 1 base to trimming and J lost 6 bases; unmatched junction nucleotides: 9. The CDR3 DNA is TGCGCCAGCAGCCAAGGAGGGGACAGGGTAATTCCCGGGGAGCTGTTTTTT. Translated: CASSQGGDRVIPGELFF.

V gene TRBV30 combines with J gene TRBJ1-2; D is ambiguous. V lost 1 base to trimming and J lost 6 bases, with 12 bases between them. The CDR3 runs to 13 residues. Germline V gene lookup returns CDR1 GTSNPN and CDR2 SVGIG (reference sequence). CDR3 amino acids: CAWSGPGIDGYTF. As DNA, the CDR3 is TGTGCCTGGAGTGGGCCGGGGATCGATGGCTACACCTTC.

This clone showed up just once. CDR3 sequence reads: CASSEETGSYNEQFF. Written as DNA, the CDR3 is TGTGCCAGCAGTGAGGAGACAGGCTCCTACAATGAGCAGTTCTTC. This rearrangement joins TRBV6-4 to TRBJ2-1, with D perhaps TRBD1 (6 bases). The CDR3 has 15 residues. Germline assignment: CDR1 MRHNA and CDR2 SNTAGT. Trimming took 3 bases from V and 0 from J, leaving 9 bases between them.

Details on this clone: Germline and junction disagree at one end, which may indicate a read error. The CDR3, as DNA: TGTGCCAGCAGCTCTTCAGCGGGGGGGCTCTCCGACGAGCAGTACTTC. This codes for CASSSSAGGLSDEQYF. The chain couples TRBV11-2 to TRBJ2-7; 10 positions match TRBD2. The CDR3 totals 16 residues. Germline V CDR1 and CDR2: SGHAT, FQNNGV.

The chain's CDR3 is CAWSGGVRYGYTF. The CDR3, as DNA: TGTGCCTGGTCAGGGGGCGTAAGGTATGGCTACACCTTC. This chain connects TRBV30 to TRBJ1-2, with 8 bases lining up with TRBD1. With V trimmed by 5 bases and J by 5 bases, 7 bases remained unmatched. This CDR3 has 13 residues. In germline, CDR1 is GTSNPN, CDR2 SVGIG (reference sequence).

This chain uses TRBV20-1 with TRBJ2-1; no definite D call. The CDR3 length is 11 residues. Trimming removed 3 bases at V and 13 bases at J, with 13 bases between. Germline values: CDR1 DFQATT, CDR2 SNEGSKA (reference sequence). The CDR3 loop is CSASRQANQFF. DNA of the CDR3: TGCAGTGCTAGTAGGCAGGCGAACCAGTTCTTC.

V and J are TRBV5-1 and TRBJ2-2; 9 nucleotides line up with TRBD1. V dropped 0 bases and J dropped 9; count of bases not matched to a gene: 6. The germline V gene has CDR1 SGHRS and CDR2 YFSETQ. The CDR3 has 15 amino acids. The CDR3 sequence is CASSLGAQGARELFF. The CDR3 region has the DNA TGCGCCAGCAGCTTGGGCGCACAGGGGGCTAGGGAGCTGTTTTTT.

The chain has TRBV9 and TRBJ1-6, with D possibly TRBD1 on 6 matching bases. This CDR3 is 15 amino acids long. In germline, CDR1 is SGDLS, CDR2 YYNGEE. V lost 4 bases and J lost 9, with 17 bases in between. The chain's CDR3 is CASSTGKEVGSPLHF. The CDR3 DNA reads as TGTGCCAGCAGCACAGGGAAAGAGGTTGGTTCACCCCTCCACTTT.

V and J are TRBV6-1 and TRBJ1-2; D remains ambiguous. This CDR3 is built from 14 residues. Per the germline V gene, CDR1 is MNHNS and CDR2 is SASEGT. Trimming took off 1 base at V and 6 bases at J, with 12 bases between the two ends. CDR3 loop: CASSEGTLPHGYTF. The CDR3 DNA is TGTGCCAGCAGTGAAGGGACTCTTCCTCATGGCTACACCTTC.

This clone was observed a handful of times. The rearrangement joins TRBV30 to TRBJ1-2; no definite D call. Germline lookup yields CDR1 GTSNPN and CDR2 SVGIG (reference sequence). Trimming pared 0 bases from V and 3 bases from J, leaving 14 bases between. The CDR3 spans 15 residues. CDR3 sequence (DNA): TGTGCCTGGAGTGTAGGCTTCGGGGAGGACTATGGCTACACCTTC. This gives the protein CAWSVGFGEDYGYTF. Drawing the rest from reference TRBV30 and TRBJ1-2, the complete variable domain is SQTIHQWPATLVQPVGSPLSLECTVEGTSNPNLYWYRQAAGRGLQLLFYSVGIGQISSEVPQNLSASRPQDRQFILSSKKLLLSDSGFYLCAWSVGFGEDYGYTFGSGTRLTVV.

This chain joins TRBV5-6 and TRBJ2-2; 10 nucleotides match TRBD2. The J segment lost 6 bases and the V segment lost 0 bases, leaving 14 bases of the junction unmatched. Germline CDR1 SGHDT, CDR2 YYEEEE. CDR3 length: 19 residues. The CDR3 here is CASSLVDRLAGSSAGELFF. The CDR3 nucleotides read TGTGCCAGCAGCTTGGTAGATCGACTAGCGGGTTCATCGGCCGGGGAGCTGTTTTTT.

The chain carries TRBV10-1 and TRBJ1-1, with 7 bases that match TRBD1. V was pared by 3 bases and J by 7 bases, with 5 bases of the junction left unmatched. Germline V lookup: CDR1 WNHNN, CDR2 SYGVQD (reference sequence). The CDR3 is 13 residues long. In DNA form, the CDR3 reads TGCGCCAGCAGTGATCCCAGACAGGGTGAAGCTTTCTTT. As protein: CASSDPRQGEAFF.

This chain joins TRBV30 and TRBJ1-2; no firm D call. Trimming took 2 bases from V and 4 from J, leaving 11 bases between them. Germline V gene lookup returns CDR1 GTSNPN and CDR2 SVGIG (reference sequence). The CDR3 has 13 residues. The CDR3 loop reads CAWSIGELYGYTF. The CDR3 region has the DNA TGTGCCTGGAGTATCGGGGAACTCTATGGCTACACCTTC.

Here the CDR3 reads CAWSPPGNQPQHF. The CDR3 DNA reads as TGTGCCTGGAGCCCCCCCGGCAATCAGCCCCAGCATTTT. The chain is built from TRBV30 and TRBJ1-5; the D is unclear. Looked up from germline, CDR1 is GTSNPN and CDR2 is SVGIG (reference sequence). The CDR3 loop spans 13 amino acids. Trimming stripped 3 bases from V and 2 bases from J, with 8 bases between.

This chain links TRBV6-5 with TRBJ1-5; a possible D gene is TRBD1 (5 bases). V lost 2 bases, J lost 6 bases, and 11 bases lay in between. The CDR3 spans 14 residues. CDR1 is MNHEY and CDR2 is SVGAGI in the germline V gene. CDR3 nucleotides: TGTGCCAGCAGTTACGGGGGGGTAGGTCAGCCCCAGCATTTT. Residues: CASSYGGVGQPQHF.

The rearrangement links TRBV28 to TRBJ1-6; 7 nucleotides agree with TRBD1. From germline, CDR1 is MDHEN and CDR2 SYDVKM. CDR3 size: 14 residues. After removal of 3 bases from V and 9 bases from J, the junction contained 5 bases not matched to a gene. The CDR3 region has the DNA TGTGCCAGCAGTTTGACAGGGTTGGGTTCACCCCTCCACTTT. Amino acid sequence: CASSLTGLGSPLHF.

V usage is TRBV30 and J usage is TRBJ1-6; D remains unclear. CDR3 size: 12 residues. The V and J ends lost 5 bases and 10 bases respectively, with 12 bases between them. The germline V gene encodes CDR1 GTSNPN and CDR2 SVGIG (reference sequence). The CDR3 DNA reads TGTGCCTGGGAGAGGGAAAGATCACCCCTCCACTTT. It yields the protein CAWERERSPLHF.

This clone was seen just once. The chain recombines TRBV30 with TRBJ1-6; no clear D gene. This CDR3 is 16 amino acids long. Germline V gene lookup returns CDR1 GTSNPN and CDR2 SVGIG (reference sequence). V was cut by 2 bases and J by 0 bases, with 11 bases left in between. CDR3 amino acids: CAWSPMGSSYNSPLHF. The DNA of the CDR3 is TGTGCCTGGAGTCCTATGGGGAGCTCCTATAATTCACCCCTCCACTTT.

This rearrangement joins TRBV30 to TRBJ2-7; TRBD2 matches at 7 bases. The junction had 6 bases not matched to a gene; V was cut back by 5 bases and J by 5 bases. Germline V gene data show CDR1 as GTSNPN and CDR2 as SVGIG (reference sequence). The CDR3 covers 12 residues. CDR3 amino acids: CAWGLDSNEQYF. The CDR3 DNA reads TGTGCCTGGGGACTAGACTCTAACGAGCAGTACTTC.